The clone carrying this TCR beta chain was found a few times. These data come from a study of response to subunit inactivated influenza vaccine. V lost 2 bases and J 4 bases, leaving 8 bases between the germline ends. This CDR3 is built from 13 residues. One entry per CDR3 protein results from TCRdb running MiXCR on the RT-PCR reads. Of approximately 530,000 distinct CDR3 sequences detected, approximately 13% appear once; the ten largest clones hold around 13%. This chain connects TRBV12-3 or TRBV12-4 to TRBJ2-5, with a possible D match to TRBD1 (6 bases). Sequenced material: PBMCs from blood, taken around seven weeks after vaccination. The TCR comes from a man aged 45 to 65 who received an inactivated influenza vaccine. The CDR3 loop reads CASSLRTVETQYF. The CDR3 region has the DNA TGTGCCAGCAGTTTAAGGACAGTAGAGACCCAGTACTTC.